This entry is about one T cell receptor beta chain. The data were produced by immunoSEQ multiplex PCR, yet TCRdb's version contains in-frame clones alone and is incomplete. The sample includes roughly 85,000 clones, just over 90% of them seen just once. The CDR3 extends over 16 amino acids. Trimming left V 0 bases short and J 2 bases short, with 13 bases between. CDR1 is SGHNT, CDR2 YENEEA, per germline. Researchers grouped second doses given at about 4 or about 12 weeks into one pool. This sample was taken from a study of T cell responses to AZD1222 COVID-19 vaccine. The sequence was collected from an adult who received the AZD1222 COVID-19 vaccine. The V and J genes are TRBV11-3 and TRBJ1-1; D call uncertain. Material: peripheral blood, obtained 28 days after the second AZD1222 dose. CDR3 DNA sequence: TGTGCCAGCAGCTTAGATTCCTGGGCAGGTAACACTGAAGCTTTCTTT. Translating gives CASSLDSWAGNTEAFF.